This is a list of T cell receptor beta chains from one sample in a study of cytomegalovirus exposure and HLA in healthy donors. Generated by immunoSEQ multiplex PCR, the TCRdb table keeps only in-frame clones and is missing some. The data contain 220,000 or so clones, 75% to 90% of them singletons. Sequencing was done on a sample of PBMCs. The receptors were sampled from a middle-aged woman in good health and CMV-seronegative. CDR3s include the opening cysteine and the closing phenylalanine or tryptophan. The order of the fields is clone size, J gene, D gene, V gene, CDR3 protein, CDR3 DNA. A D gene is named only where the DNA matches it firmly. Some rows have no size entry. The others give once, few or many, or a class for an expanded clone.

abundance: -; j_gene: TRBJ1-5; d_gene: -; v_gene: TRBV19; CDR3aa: CASTKQVDSNQPQHF; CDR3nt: TGTGCCAGTACAAAACAGGTCGATAGCAATCAGCCCCAGCATTTT
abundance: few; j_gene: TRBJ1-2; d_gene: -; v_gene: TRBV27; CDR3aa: CASSPISVFGGYTF; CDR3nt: TGTGCCAGCAGTCCGATATCAGTCTTTGGCGGCTACACCTTC
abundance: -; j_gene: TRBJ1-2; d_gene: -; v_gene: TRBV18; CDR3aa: CASTPSRGGYGYTF; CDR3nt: TGTGCCAGCACCCCGAGTAGGGGCGGCTATGGCTACACCTTC
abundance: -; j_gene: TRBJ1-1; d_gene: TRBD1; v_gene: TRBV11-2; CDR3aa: CASSPRTGGVTNTEAFF; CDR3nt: TGTGCCAGCAGCCCGCGGACAGGCGGAGTGACGAACACTGAAGCTTTCTTT
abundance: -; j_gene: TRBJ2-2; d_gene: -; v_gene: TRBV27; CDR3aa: CASTAGTFTGELFF; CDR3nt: TGTGCCAGCACAGCCGGGACATTCACCGGGGAGCTGTTTTTT
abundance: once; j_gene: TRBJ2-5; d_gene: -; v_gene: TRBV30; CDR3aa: CAWTRQIQETQYF; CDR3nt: TGTGCCTGGACCAGACAGATACAAGAGACCCAGTACTTC
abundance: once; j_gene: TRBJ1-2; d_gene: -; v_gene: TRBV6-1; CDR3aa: CASSEGQTFYGYTF; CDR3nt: TGTGCCAGCAGTGAAGGACAGACGTTCTATGGCTACACCTTC
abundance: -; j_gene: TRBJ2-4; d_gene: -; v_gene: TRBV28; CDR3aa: CASSLFRGGNIQYF; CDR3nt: TGTGCCAGCAGTTTATTTAGGGGGGGAAACATTCAGTACTTC
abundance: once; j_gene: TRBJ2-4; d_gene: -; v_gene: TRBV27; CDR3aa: CASSLNLGNQGAKNIQYF; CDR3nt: TGTGCCAGCAGTTTAAATTTGGGGAACCAGGGAGCCAAAAACATTCAGTACTTC
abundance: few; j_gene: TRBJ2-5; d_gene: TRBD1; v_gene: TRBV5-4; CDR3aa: CASSRDRGETQYF; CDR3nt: TGTGCCAGCAGCCGGGACAGGGGAGAGACCCAGTACTTC
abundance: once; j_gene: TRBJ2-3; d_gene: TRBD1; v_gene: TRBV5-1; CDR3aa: CASSSQGAHPTDTQYF; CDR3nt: TGCGCCAGCAGCTCCCAGGGGGCGCATCCCACAGATACGCAGTATTTT
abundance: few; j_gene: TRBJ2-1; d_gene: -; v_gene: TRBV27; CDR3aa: CASSPRRLQAYNEQFF; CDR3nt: TGTGCCAGCAGTCCCCGCCGGCTCCAGGCCTACAATGAGCAGTTCTTC
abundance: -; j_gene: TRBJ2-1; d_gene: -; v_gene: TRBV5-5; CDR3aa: CASSLTGIEQFF; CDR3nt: TGTGCCAGCAGCTTGACAGGGATCGAGCAGTTCTTC
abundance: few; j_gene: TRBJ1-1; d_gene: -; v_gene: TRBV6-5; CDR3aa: CASSYSRHLMNTEAFF; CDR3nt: TGTGCCAGCAGTTACTCGAGACACCTCATGAACACTGAAGCTTTCTTT
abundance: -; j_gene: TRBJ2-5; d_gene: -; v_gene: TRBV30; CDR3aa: CAWSIARETQYF; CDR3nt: TGTGCCTGGAGTATTGCTCGGGAGACCCAGTACTTC
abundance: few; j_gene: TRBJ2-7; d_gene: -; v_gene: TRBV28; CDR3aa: CASSPSGTLLPYEQYF; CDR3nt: TGTGCCAGCAGTCCCTCCGGGACTCTCCTACCCTACGAGCAGTACTTC
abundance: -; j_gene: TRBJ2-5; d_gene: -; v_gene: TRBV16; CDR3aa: CASSHLGGRVSETQYF; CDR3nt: TGTGCCAGCAGCCATCTAGGCGGCAGGGTATCGGAGACCCAGTACTTC
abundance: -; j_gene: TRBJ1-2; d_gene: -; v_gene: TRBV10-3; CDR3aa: CAISEPTEIYGYTF; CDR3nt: TGTGCCATCAGTGAGCCGACAGAGATTTATGGCTACACCTTC
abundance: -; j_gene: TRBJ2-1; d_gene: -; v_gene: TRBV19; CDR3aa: CASRVGAGSYNEQFF; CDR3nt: TGTGCCAGTAGGGTTGGCGCGGGCTCCTACAATGAGCAGTTCTTC
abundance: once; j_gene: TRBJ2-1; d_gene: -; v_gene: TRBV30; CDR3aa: CAWTLVREQFF; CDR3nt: TGTGCATGGACCTTGGTCCGGGAGCAGTTCTTC
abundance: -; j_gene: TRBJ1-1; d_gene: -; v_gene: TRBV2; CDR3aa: CASSEQGAFF; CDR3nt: TGTGCCAGCAGTGAACAGGGAGCTTTCTTT
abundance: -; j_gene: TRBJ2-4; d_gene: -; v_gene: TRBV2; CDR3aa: CASTPFGRVQYF; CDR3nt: TGTGCCAGCACCCCTTTCGGTCGGGTTCAGTACTTC
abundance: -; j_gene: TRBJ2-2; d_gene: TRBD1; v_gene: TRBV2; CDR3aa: CASRAGTANTGELFF; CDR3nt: TGTGCCAGCAGAGCCGGGACAGCCAACACCGGGGAGCTGTTTTTT
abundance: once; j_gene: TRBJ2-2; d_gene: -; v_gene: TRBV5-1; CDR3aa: CASLLGPRANTGELFF; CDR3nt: TGCGCCAGCTTGCTCGGTCCCAGGGCAAACACCGGGGAGCTGTTTTTT
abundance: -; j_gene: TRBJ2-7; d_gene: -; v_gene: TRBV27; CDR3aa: CASSFLLHYEQYF; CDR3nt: TGTGCCAGCAGTTTCCTACTGCACTACGAGCAGTACTTC
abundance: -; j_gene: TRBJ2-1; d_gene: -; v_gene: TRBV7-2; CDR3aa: CASSLGLLRGYGEQFF; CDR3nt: TGTGCCAGCAGCTTAGGGCTGCTTAGGGGTTACGGTGAGCAGTTCTTC
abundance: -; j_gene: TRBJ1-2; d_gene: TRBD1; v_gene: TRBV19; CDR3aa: CATRTGERRGYTF; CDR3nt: TGTGCCACCCGGACAGGGGAGCGTCGGGGCTACACCTTC
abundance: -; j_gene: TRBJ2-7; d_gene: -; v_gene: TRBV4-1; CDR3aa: CASSQERGKAAFYEQYF; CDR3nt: TGCGCCAGCAGCCAAGAAAGGGGGAAAGCGGCCTTCTACGAGCAGTACTTC
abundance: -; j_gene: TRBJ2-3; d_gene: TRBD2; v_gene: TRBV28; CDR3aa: CASSYPTSGTSTDTQYF; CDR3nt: TGTGCCAGCAGCTACCCGACTAGCGGTACTAGCACAGATACGCAGTATTTT
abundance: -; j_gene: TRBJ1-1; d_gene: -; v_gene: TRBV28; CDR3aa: CASSGDTLEAFF; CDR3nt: TGTGCCAGCAGTGGGGACACCCTTGAAGCTTTCTTT
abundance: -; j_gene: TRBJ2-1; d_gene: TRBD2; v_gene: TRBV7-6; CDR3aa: CASSTPVASGRREQFF; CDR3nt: TGTGCCAGCAGCACACCCGTGGCTAGCGGGAGACGTGAGCAGTTCTTC
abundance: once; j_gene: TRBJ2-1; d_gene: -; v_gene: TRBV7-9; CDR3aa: CASREVAHGSSYNEQFF; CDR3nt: TGTGCCAGCAGAGAGGTAGCTCACGGGAGTTCCTACAATGAGCAGTTCTTC
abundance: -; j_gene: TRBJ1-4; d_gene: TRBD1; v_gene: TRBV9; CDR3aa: CASSAPRRGQGLPPSNEKLFF; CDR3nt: TGTGCCAGCAGCGCCCCCCGGCGGGGACAGGGCCTCCCTCCCTCTAATGAAAAACTGTTTTTT
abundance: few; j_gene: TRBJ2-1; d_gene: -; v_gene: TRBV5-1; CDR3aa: CASSFPYNEQFF; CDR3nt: TGCGCCAGCAGCTTTCCGTACAATGAGCAGTTCTTC
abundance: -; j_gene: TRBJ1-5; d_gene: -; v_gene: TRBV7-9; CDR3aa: CASSLAGSNQPQHF; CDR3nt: TGTGCCAGCAGCTTGGCGGGTAGCAATCAGCCCCAGCATTTT
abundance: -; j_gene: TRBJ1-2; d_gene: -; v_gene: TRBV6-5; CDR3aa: CASRVVRDSNYGYTF; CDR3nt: TGTGCCAGCCGCGTTGTCCGGGACTCTAACTATGGCTACACCTTC
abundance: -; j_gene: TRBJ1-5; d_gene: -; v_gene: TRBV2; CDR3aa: CASRGQKNQPQHF; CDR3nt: TGTGCCAGCAGGGGGCAGAAAAATCAGCCCCAGCATTTT
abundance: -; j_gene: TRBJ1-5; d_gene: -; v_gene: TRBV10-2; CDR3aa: CASRAGHNQPQHF; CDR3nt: TGCGCCAGCAGGGCGGGGCACAATCAGCCCCAGCATTTT
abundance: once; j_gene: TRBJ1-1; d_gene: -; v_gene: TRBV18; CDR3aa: CASSPPGVANTEAFF; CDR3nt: TGTGCCAGCTCACCGCCGGGGGTAGCGAACACTGAAGCTTTCTTT
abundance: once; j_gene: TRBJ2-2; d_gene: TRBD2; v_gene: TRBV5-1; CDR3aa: CASSLSLAGGSGELFF; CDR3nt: TGCGCCAGCAGCTTGAGCCTAGCGGGAGGGTCCGGGGAGCTGTTTTTT
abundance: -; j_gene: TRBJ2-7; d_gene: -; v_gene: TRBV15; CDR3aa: CATSTDSNEQYF; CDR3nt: TGTGCCACCAGCACCGACTCGAACGAGCAGTACTTC
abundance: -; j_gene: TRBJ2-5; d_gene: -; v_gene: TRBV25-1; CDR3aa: CASTARDTLQETQYF; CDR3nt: TGTGCCAGCACTGCCCGGGACACCTTACAAGAGACCCAGTACTTC
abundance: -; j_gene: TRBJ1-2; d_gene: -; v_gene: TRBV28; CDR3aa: CASSQFYGYTF; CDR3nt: TGTGCCAGCAGTCAATTCTATGGCTACACCTTC
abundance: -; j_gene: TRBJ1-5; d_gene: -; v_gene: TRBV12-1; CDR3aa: CASSRQYRRQGNQPQHF; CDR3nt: TGTGCCAGCAGCCGACAATACAGAAGACAGGGGAATCAGCCCCAGCATTTT
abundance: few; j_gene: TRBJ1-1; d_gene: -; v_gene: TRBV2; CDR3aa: CASSRRGVGAEAFF; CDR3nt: TGTGCCAGCAGCCGGAGGGGAGTAGGGGCAGAAGCTTTCTTT
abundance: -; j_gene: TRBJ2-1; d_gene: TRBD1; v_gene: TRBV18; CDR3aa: CASSPGQGNNEQFF; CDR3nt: TGTGCCAGCTCACCAGGACAGGGAAACAATGAGCAGTTCTTC
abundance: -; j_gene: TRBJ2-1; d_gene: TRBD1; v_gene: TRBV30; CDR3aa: CAWSEGTGSRFF; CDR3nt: TGTGCCTGGAGTGAGGGGACAGGTAGTCGGTTCTTC
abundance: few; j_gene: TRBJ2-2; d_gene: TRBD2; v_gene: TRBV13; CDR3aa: CASSFPSGRGAGELFF; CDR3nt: TGTGCCAGCAGCTTCCCTAGCGGGAGGGGCGCCGGGGAGCTGTTTTTT
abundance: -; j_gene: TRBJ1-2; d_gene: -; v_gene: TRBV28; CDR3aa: CASRTAKGANYGYTF; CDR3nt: TGTGCCAGCCGGACAGCTAAAGGGGCTAACTATGGCTACACCTTC
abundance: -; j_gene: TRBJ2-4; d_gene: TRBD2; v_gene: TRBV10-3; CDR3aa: CAISESTSLAAIQYF; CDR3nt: TGTGCCATCAGTGAGTCGACGTCACTAGCGGCCATTCAGTACTTC
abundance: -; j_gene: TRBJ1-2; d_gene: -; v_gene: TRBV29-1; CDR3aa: CSVEESSPGYGYTF; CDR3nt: TGCAGCGTTGAAGAAAGTTCTCCCGGCTATGGCTACACCTTC